These T cell receptor beta chains were read from a single sample in a study of T cells after yellow fever vaccination. TCRdb redid the calling of the 5' RACE reads with MiXCR, one entry per CDR3 protein. The table shows a few hundred thousand distinct CDR3 sequences, with less than 4.5% occurring only once. Sequences were derived from PBMCs, sampled on the day of the yellow fever booster vaccination. The receptors stem from a man aged 18 to 29 who received the YFV17D yellow fever vaccine. Both conserved end residues are part of each CDR3. The D gene is left open where the match is weak. Clone sizes are given selectively: once, few, many, or a class where the clone is expanded.

size: .; J: TRBJ1-1; D: .; V: TRBV11-2; CDR3: CASSPYGGGRKSNTEAFF; DNA: TGTGCCAGCAGCCCATATGGGGGCGGGAGGAAATCGAACACTGAAGCTTTCTTT
size: few; J: TRBJ2-3; D: .; V: TRBV3-1; CDR3: CASSQERKGTQYF; DNA: TGTGCCAGCAGCCAGGAACGTAAGGGTACGCAGTATTTT
size: few; J: TRBJ2-7; D: TRBD1; V: TRBV14; CDR3: CASSRWGGTGAYEQYF; DNA: TGTGCCAGCAGCCGATGGGGGGGGACAGGGGCCTACGAGCAGTACTTC
size: .; J: TRBJ2-5; D: .; V: TRBV9; CDR3: CASSRRTERETQYF; DNA: TGTGCCAGCAGCCGCCGGACAGAGCGAGAGACCCAGTACTTC
size: .; J: TRBJ2-2; D: TRBD1; V: TRBV7-2; CDR3: CASRAGTGIVGELFF; DNA: TGTGCCAGCAGAGCCGGGACAGGGATTGTCGGGGAGCTGTTTTTT
size: many; J: TRBJ2-2; D: TRBD2; V: TRBV6-2/TRBV6-3; CDR3: CASSSFPGGRENTGELFF; DNA: TGTGCCAGCAGTTCCTTTCCGGGGGGACGGGAAAACACCGGGGAGCTGTTTTTT
size: .; J: TRBJ2-7; D: TRBD2; V: TRBV7-9; CDR3: CASSWRTSGSYEQYF; DNA: TGTGCCAGCAGCTGGAGGACTAGCGGCTCCTACGAGCAGTACTTC
size: few; J: TRBJ1-5; D: .; V: TRBV2; CDR3: CASSAEGGWQPQHF; DNA: TGTGCCAGCAGCGCAGAGGGGGGCTGGCAGCCCCAGCATTTT
size: many; J: TRBJ2-3; D: .; V: TRBV6-1; CDR3: CASRTTGSADTQYF; DNA: TGTGCCAGCAGAACCACAGGGAGCGCAGATACGCAGTATTTT
size: many; J: TRBJ1-1; D: .; V: TRBV5-1; CDR3: CASSLVGQTHEAFF; DNA: TGCGCCAGCAGCCTCGTCGGACAGACCCATGAAGCTTTCTTT
size: .; J: TRBJ2-7; D: TRBD1; V: TRBV5-5; CDR3: CASSRPTGRYEQYF; DNA: TGTGCCAGCAGCCGGCCGACAGGGCGCTACGAGCAGTACTTC
size: many; J: TRBJ1-5; D: .; V: TRBV6-5; CDR3: CASRPSIGGQPQHF; DNA: TGTGCCAGCAGACCATCGATTGGGGGTCAGCCCCAGCATTTT
size: .; J: TRBJ2-5; D: .; V: TRBV5-1; CDR3: CASSLDWIGETQYF; DNA: TGCGCCAGCAGCCTGGACTGGATCGGGGAGACCCAGTACTTC
size: many; J: TRBJ2-3; D: TRBD2; V: TRBV5-1; CDR3: CASSLGLAGTDTQYF; DNA: TGTGCCAGCAGCTTAGGTCTAGCGGGCACAGATACGCAGTATTTT
size: many; J: TRBJ1-1; D: TRBD1; V: TRBV10-3; CDR3: CAIREGQEAFF; DNA: TGTGCCATCAGGGAGGGACAGGAAGCTTTCTTT
size: .; J: TRBJ1-1; D: .; V: TRBV5-1; CDR3: CASSLVATTEAFF; DNA: TGCGCCAGCAGCTTGGTGGCTACCACTGAAGCTTTCTTT
size: many; J: TRBJ1-6; D: .; V: TRBV7-9; CDR3: CASSRPLSNSPLHF; DNA: TGTGCCAGCAGCCGACCACTTAGCAATTCACCCCTCCACTTT
size: many; J: TRBJ1-1; D: .; V: TRBV6-5; CDR3: CASSYSIQGGNTEAFF; DNA: TGTGCCAGCAGTTACTCCATACAGGGCGGAAACACTGAAGCTTTCTTT
size: many; J: TRBJ2-7; D: TRBD1; V: TRBV27; CDR3: CASSWGTAYEQYF; DNA: TGTGCCAGCAGTTGGGGGACAGCCTACGAGCAGTACTTC
size: few; J: TRBJ1-5; D: .; V: TRBV7-2; CDR3: CASSLVQNSNQPQHF; DNA: TGTGCCAGCAGCTTAGTCCAGAATAGCAATCAGCCCCAGCATTTT
size: .; J: TRBJ1-3; D: .; V: TRBV7-9; CDR3: CASSSRSGTGNTIYF; DNA: TGTGCCAGCAGCTCCCGGTCGGGCACTGGAAACACCATATATTTT
size: many; J: TRBJ2-3; D: TRBD2; V: TRBV28; CDR3: CASNGGGGTDTQYF; DNA: TGTGCCAGCAACGGCGGGGGGGGCACAGATACGCAGTATTTT
size: .; J: TRBJ2-3; D: TRBD2; V: TRBV7-9; CDR3: CASSLRTAGGGTQYF; DNA: TGTGCCAGCAGCCTCCGGACGGCCGGCGGGGGTACGCAGTATTTT
size: many; J: TRBJ2-5; D: .; V: TRBV15; CDR3: CATSPRGGETQYF; DNA: TGTGCCACCAGCCCCAGGGGAGGAGAGACCCAGTACTTC
size: few; J: TRBJ2-4; D: .; V: TRBV11-3; CDR3: CASSLDLGNIQYF; DNA: TGTGCCAGCAGCTTAGATCTCGGAAACATTCAGTACTTC
size: few; J: TRBJ2-5; D: .; V: TRBV12-3/TRBV12-4; CDR3: CASSRTAVMTQYF; DNA: TGTGCCAGCAGTCGGACAGCCGTGATGACCCAGTACTTC
size: .; J: TRBJ2-5; D: .; V: TRBV20-1; CDR3: CSVPPGTRGTQYF; DNA: TGCAGTGTACCCCCCGGGACCCGCGGGACCCAGTACTTC
size: many; J: TRBJ2-3; D: .; V: TRBV9; CDR3: CASSVESLDTQYF; DNA: TGTGCCAGCAGCGTAGAGAGCCTTGATACGCAGTATTTT
size: many; J: TRBJ2-2; D: .; V: TRBV24-1; CDR3: CAKPTGELFF; DNA: TGTGCCAAACCAACCGGGGAGCTGTTTTTT
size: few; J: TRBJ1-1; D: TRBD1; V: TRBV13; CDR3: CASSTWTGPWTEAFF; DNA: TGTGCCAGCAGCACATGGACAGGGCCGTGGACTGAAGCTTTCTTT
size: many; J: TRBJ2-1; D: .; V: TRBV11-2; CDR3: CASSSGLEFEQFF; DNA: TGTGCCAGCAGCTCCGGGCTGGAGTTCGAGCAGTTCTTC
size: .; J: TRBJ2-1; D: .; V: TRBV10-3; CDR3: CAISAGNEQFF; DNA: TGTGCCATCAGTGCTGGGAATGAGCAGTTCTTC
size: many; J: TRBJ2-4; D: .; V: TRBV12-3/TRBV12-4; CDR3: CASSWKQGGNIQYF; DNA: TGTGCCAGCAGTTGGAAACAAGGGGGGAACATTCAGTACTTC
size: .; J: TRBJ2-1; D: TRBD2; V: TRBV20-1; CDR3: CSAALGLVRGEQFF; DNA: TGCAGTGCTGCCCTTGGACTAGTTAGGGGTGAGCAGTTCTTC
size: many; J: TRBJ2-3; D: .; V: TRBV12-3/TRBV12-4; CDR3: CASSLLASTDTQYF; DNA: TGTGCCAGCAGTTTGCTTGCTAGCACAGATACGCAGTATTTT
size: .; J: TRBJ1-1; D: .; V: TRBV3-1; CDR3: CASSPRALKNTEAFF; DNA: TGTGCCAGCAGCCCCCGGGCCCTGAAGAACACTGAAGCTTTCTTT
size: many; J: TRBJ2-1; D: TRBD1; V: TRBV5-1; CDR3: CASSLGTAYNEQFF; DNA: TGCGCCAGCAGCCTCGGGACAGCGTACAATGAGCAGTTCTTC
size: .; J: TRBJ1-5; D: .; V: TRBV20-1; CDR3: CSAIRDRSQPQHF; DNA: TGCAGTGCTATCAGAGATAGGTCTCAGCCCCAGCATTTT
size: few; J: TRBJ1-4; D: .; V: TRBV5-1; CDR3: CASSRTPTNEKLFF; DNA: TGCGCCAGCAGCCGGACACCAACTAATGAAAAACTGTTTTTT
size: many; J: TRBJ1-5; D: .; V: TRBV5-1; CDR3: CASSLGLGRGPQHF; DNA: TGCGCCAGCAGCTTGGGTCTGGGCCGGGGGCCCCAGCATTTT
size: many; J: TRBJ1-6; D: TRBD1; V: TRBV9; CDR3: CASSPRDRLNSPLHF; DNA: TGTGCCAGCAGCCCACGGGACAGGTTAAATTCACCCCTCCACTTT
size: many; J: TRBJ2-5; D: .; V: TRBV5-1; CDR3: CASSFRGIGQETQYF; DNA: TGCGCCAGCAGCTTTCGGGGGATCGGCCAAGAGACCCAGTACTTC
size: many; J: TRBJ2-3; D: .; V: TRBV5-1; CDR3: CASSSQITGGRTDTQYF; DNA: TGCGCCAGCAGCTCCCAAATAACCGGGGGACGCACAGATACGCAGTATTTT
size: .; J: TRBJ1-6; D: .; V: TRBV12-3/TRBV12-4; CDR3: CASRGGDRWSYNSPLHF; DNA: TGTGCCAGCCGGGGGGGGGATCGGTGGTCCTATAATTCACCCCTCCACTTT
size: many; J: TRBJ1-2; D: .; V: TRBV11-1; CDR3: CASSSLRDTNYGYTF; DNA: TGTGCCAGCAGCTCCCTCAGGGACACTAACTATGGCTACACCTTC
size: .; J: TRBJ2-1; D: .; V: TRBV6-5; CDR3: CASTRSLSSYNEQFF; DNA: TGTGCCAGCACCAGATCGCTAAGCTCCTACAATGAGCAGTTCTTC
size: many; J: TRBJ1-2; D: TRBD1; V: TRBV20-1; CDR3: CSALLPGQDYGYTF; DNA: TGCAGTGCTCTCCTCCCGGGACAGGATTATGGCTACACCTTC
size: many; J: TRBJ1-5; D: .; V: TRBV2; CDR3: CATRAEGQPQHF; DNA: TGTGCCACACGGGCAGAAGGTCAGCCCCAGCATTTT
size: many; J: TRBJ2-1; D: .; V: TRBV7-9; CDR3: CASSPTGGLSYNEQFF; DNA: TGTGCCAGCAGCCCGACGGGGGGCCTCTCCTACAATGAGCAGTTCTTC
size: once; J: TRBJ1-6; D: .; V: TRBV5-1; CDR3: CASSLVGGRGNSPLHF; DNA: TGCGCCAGCAGCTTGGTTGGGGGAAGGGGAAATTCACCCCTCCACTTT
size: many; J: TRBJ2-5; D: .; V: TRBV18; CDR3: CASSPDRQETQYF; DNA: TGTGCCAGCTCTCCTGACAGACAAGAGACCCAGTACTTC
size: .; J: TRBJ1-2; D: TRBD1; V: TRBV20-1; CDR3: CSAVPGTGYGYTF; DNA: TGCAGTGCTGTCCCCGGGACAGGCTATGGCTACACCTTC